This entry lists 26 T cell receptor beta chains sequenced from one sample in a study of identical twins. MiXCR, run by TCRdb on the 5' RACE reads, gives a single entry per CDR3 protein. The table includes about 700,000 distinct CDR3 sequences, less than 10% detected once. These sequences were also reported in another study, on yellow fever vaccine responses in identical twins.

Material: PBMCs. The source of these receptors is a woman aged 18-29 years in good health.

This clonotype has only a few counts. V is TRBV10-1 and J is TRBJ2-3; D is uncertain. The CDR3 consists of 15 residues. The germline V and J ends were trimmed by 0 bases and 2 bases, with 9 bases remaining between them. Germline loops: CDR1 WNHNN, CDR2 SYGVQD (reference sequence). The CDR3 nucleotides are TGCGCCAGCAGTGAGTCTGTCGACCTCACAGATACGCAGTATTTT. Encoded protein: CASSESVDLTDTQYF.

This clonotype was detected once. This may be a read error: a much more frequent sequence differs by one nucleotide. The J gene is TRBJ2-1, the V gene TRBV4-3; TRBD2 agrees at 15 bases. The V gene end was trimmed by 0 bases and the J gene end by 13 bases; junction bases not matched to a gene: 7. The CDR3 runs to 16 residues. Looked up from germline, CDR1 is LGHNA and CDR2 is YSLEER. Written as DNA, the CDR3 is TGCGCCAGCAGCCAAGACAAGGGACTAGCGGGAGGTGATCAGTTCTTC. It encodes CASSQDKGLAGGDQFF.

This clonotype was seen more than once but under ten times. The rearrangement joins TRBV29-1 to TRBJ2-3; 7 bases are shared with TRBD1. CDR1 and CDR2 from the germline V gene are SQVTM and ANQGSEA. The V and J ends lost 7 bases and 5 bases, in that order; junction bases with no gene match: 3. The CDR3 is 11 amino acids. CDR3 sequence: CSGDREDTQYF. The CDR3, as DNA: TGCAGCGGAGACAGGGAAGATACGCAGTATTTT.

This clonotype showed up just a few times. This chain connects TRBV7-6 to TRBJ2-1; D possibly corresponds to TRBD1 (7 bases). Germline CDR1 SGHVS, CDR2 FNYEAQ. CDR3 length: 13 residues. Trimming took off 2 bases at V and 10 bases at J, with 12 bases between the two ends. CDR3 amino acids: CASSLNRGGEQFF. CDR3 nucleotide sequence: TGTGCCAGCAGCTTAAACAGGGGAGGCGAGCAGTTCTTC.

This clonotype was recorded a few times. CDR3 sequence (DNA): TGCAGTGCTAGAGCCCGGGACATGAACACTGAAGCTTTCTTT. Translating gives CSARARDMNTEAFF. The rearrangement joins TRBV20-1 to TRBJ1-1; perhaps TRBD1 as D (6 bases). Per the germline V gene, CDR1 is DFQATT and CDR2 is SNEGSKA (reference sequence). The CDR3 is 14 amino acids. The V and J ends lost 1 base and 0 bases respectively, with 9 bases between them.

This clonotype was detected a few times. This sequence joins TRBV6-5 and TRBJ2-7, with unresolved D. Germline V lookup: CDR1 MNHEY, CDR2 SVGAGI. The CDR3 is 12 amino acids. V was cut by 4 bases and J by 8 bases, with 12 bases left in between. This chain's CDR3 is CASSSWTGQQYF. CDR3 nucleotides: TGTGCCAGCAGTTCTTGGACCGGTCAGCAGTACTTC.

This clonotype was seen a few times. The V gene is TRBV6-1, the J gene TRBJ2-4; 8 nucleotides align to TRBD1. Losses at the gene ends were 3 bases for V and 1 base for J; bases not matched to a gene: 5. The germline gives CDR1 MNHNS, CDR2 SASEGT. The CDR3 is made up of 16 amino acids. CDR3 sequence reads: CASSDRGRLAKNIQYF. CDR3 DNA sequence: TGTGCCAGCAGTGACAGGGGGCGCTTGGCCAAAAACATTCAGTACTTC.

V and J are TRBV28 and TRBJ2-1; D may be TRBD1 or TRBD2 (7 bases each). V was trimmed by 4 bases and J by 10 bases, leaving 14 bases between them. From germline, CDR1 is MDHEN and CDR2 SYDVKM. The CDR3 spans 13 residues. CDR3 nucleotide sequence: TGTGCCAGCAGTTGGGACCAGGGGGGGGAGCAGTTCTTC. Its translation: CASSWDQGGEQFF.

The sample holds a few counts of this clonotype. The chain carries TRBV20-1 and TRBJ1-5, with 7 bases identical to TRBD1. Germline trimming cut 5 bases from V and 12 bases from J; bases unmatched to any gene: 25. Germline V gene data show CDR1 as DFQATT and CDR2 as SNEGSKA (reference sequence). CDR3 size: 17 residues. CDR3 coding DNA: TGCAGTGCTCTACTGACCTTGGGGCAGGGGGGCAAGGATAGCCAGCATTTT. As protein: CSALLTLGQGGKDSQHF.

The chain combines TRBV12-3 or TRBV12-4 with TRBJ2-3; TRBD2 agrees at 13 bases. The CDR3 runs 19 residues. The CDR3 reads CTISSTPGLAGPSTDTQYF. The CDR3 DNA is TGTACCATCAGTTCCACCCCGGGACTAGCGGGGCCCAGCACAGATACGCAGTATTTT.

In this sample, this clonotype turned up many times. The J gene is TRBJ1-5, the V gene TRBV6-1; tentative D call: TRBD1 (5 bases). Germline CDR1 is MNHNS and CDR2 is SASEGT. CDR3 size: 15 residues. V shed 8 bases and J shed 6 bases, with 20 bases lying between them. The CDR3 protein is CASRVAREVFQPQHF. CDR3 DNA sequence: TGTGCCAGCCGGGTTGCCAGGGAAGTGTTTCAGCCCCAGCATTTT.

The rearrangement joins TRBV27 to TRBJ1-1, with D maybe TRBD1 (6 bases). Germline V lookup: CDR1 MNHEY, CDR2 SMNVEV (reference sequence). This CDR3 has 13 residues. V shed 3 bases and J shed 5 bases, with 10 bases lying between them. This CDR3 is CASSFRGSTEAFF. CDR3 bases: TGTGCCAGCAGTTTCAGGGGTAGTACTGAAGCTTTCTTT.

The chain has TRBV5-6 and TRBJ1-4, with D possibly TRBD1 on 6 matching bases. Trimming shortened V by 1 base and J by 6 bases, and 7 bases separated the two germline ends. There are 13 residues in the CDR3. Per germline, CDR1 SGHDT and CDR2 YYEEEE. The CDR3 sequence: CASSLPGDEKLFF. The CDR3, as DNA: TGTGCCAGCAGCTTGCCAGGGGATGAAAAACTGTTTTTT. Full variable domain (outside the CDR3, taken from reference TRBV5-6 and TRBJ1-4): DAGVTQSPTHLIKTRGQQVTLRCSPKSGHDTVSWYQQALGQGPQFIFQYYEEEERQRGNFPDRFSGHQFPNYSSELNVNALLLGDSALYLCASSLPGDEKLFFGSGTQLSVL.

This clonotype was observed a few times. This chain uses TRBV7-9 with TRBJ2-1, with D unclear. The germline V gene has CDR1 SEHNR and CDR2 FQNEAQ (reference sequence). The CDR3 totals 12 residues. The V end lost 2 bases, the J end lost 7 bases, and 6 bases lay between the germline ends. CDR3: CASSLYSNEQFF. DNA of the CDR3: TGTGCCAGCAGCTTATACTCAAATGAGCAGTTCTTC.

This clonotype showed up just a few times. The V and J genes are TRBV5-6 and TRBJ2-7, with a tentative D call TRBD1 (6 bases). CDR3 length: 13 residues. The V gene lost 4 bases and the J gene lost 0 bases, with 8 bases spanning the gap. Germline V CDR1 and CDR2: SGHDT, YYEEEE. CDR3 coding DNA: TGTGCCAGCAGCAGGGACATCTCCTACGAGCAGTACTTC. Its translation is CASSRDISYEQYF. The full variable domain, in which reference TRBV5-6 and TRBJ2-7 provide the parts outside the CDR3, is DAGVTQSPTHLIKTRGQQVTLRCSPKSGHDTVSWYQQALGQGPQFIFQYYEEEERQRGNFPDRFSGHQFPNYSSELNVNALLLGDSALYLCASSRDISYEQYFGPGTRLTVT.

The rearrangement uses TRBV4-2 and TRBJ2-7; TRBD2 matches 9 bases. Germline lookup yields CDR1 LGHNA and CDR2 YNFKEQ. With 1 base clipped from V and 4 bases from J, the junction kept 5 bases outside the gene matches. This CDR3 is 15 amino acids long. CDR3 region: CASSQGIAGDYEQYF. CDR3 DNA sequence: TGTGCCAGCAGCCAAGGGATAGCGGGAGATTACGAGCAGTACTTC.

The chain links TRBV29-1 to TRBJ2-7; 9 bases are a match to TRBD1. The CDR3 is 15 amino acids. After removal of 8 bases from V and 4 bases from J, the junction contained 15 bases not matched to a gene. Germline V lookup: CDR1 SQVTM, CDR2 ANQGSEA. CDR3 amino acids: CSPILENRGQYEQYF. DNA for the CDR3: TGCAGCCCCATTCTCGAGAACAGGGGGCAGTACGAGCAGTACTTC.

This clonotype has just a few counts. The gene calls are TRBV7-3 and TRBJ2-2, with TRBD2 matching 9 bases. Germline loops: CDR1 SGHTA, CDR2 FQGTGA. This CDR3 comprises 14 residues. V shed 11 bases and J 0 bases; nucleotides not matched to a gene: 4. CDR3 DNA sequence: TGTGCCTCTAGCGGGGTCCCGAACACCGGGGAGCTGTTTTTT. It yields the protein CASSGVPNTGELFF.

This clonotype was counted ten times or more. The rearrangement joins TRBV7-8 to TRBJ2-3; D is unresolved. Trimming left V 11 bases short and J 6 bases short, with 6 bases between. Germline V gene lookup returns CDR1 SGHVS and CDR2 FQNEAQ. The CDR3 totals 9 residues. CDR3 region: CASGDTQYF. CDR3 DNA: TGTGCCTCGGGTGATACGCAGTATTTT.

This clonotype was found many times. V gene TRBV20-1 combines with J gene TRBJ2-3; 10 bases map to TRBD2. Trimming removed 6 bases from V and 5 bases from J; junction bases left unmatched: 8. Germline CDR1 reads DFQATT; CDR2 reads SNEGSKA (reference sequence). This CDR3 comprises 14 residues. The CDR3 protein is CSAQREGPLDTQYF. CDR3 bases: TGCAGTGCCCAGCGGGAGGGCCCTTTAGATACGCAGTATTTT.

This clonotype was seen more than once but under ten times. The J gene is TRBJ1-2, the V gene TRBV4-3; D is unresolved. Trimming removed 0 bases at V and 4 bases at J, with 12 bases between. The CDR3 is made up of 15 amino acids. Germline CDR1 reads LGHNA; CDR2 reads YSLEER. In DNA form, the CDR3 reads TGCGCCAGCAGCCAAGATCAATCGCCTGGCTATGGCTACACCTTC. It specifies CASSQDQSPGYGYTF.

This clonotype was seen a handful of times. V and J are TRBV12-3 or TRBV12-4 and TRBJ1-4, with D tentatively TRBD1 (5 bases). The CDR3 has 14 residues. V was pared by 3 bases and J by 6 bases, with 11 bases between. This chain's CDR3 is CASSLGPGDEKLFF. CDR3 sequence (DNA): TGTGCCAGCAGTTTGGGCCCGGGGGATGAAAAACTGTTTTTT.

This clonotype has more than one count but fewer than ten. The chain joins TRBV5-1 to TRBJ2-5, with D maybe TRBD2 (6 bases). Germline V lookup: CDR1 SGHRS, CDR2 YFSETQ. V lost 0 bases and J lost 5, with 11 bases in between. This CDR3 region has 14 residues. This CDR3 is CASSLGGRLETQYF. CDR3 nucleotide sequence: TGCGCCAGCAGCTTGGGAGGGAGGTTGGAGACCCAGTACTTC.

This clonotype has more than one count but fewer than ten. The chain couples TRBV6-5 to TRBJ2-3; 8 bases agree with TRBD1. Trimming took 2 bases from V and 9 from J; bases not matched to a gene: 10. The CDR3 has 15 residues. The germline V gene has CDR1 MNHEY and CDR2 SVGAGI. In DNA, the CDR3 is TGTGCCAGCAGTTACGCACCTACAGGGGGTTGGACGCAGTATTTT. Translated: CASSYAPTGGWTQYF.

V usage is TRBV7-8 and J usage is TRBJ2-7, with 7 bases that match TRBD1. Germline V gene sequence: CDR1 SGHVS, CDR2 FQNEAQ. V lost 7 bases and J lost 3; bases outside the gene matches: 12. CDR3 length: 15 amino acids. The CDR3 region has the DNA TGTGCCAGCACCCGAACAGGGGCAGGGTACTACGAGCAGTACTTC. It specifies CASTRTGAGYYEQYF.

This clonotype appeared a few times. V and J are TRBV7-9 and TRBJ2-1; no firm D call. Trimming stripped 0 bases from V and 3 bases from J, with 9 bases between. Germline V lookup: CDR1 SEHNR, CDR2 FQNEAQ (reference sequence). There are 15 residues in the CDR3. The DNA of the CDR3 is TGTGCCAGCAGCTTAGCTAGTCTCCACTACAATGAGCAGTTCTTC. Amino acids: CASSLASLHYNEQFF.